This T cell receptor beta chain is drawn from a study of Tregs in tolerant kidney transplant recipients. The CDR3 has 16 residues. Trimming left V 3 bases short and J 0 bases short, with 11 bases between. The germline CDR1 and CDR2 sequences are PRHDT and FYEKMQ (reference sequence). Using immunoSEQ multiplex PCR, the repertoire was profiled, and TCRdb retains in-frame clones only, with some absent. The profile covers 15,000 to 19,000 clones, with roughly 50% appearing a single time and around 3.2% taken by the ten largest. Recipient PBMCs carried a CFSE label and met irradiated graft donor PBMCs for over five days before FACS sorting. Details on this clone: The antigen is unknown.

The source of this sequence is a human patient who received a combined kidney and bone marrow transplant. The input for sequencing was CD4+ T cells from blood cultured with allogeneic cells, taken before the transplant. The rearrangement uses TRBV13 and TRBJ1-4; no definite D call. The CDR3: CASSLKSGSTNEKLFF. The CDR3 DNA reads TGTGCCAGCAGCTTGAAGTCGGGTTCAACTAATGAAAAACTGTTTTTT.